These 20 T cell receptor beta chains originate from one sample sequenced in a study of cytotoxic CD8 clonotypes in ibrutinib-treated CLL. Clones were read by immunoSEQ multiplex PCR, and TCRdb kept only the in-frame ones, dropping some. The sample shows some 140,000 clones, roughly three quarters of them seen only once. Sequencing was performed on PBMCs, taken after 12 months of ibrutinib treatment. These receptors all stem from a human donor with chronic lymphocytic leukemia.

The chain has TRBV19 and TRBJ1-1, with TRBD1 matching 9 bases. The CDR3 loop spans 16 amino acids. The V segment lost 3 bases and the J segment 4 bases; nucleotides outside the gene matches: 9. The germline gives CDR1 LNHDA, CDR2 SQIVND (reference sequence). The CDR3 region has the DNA TGTGCCAGTAGTATGTCCGGGACAGGGCGGATCACTGAAGCTTTCTTT. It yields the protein CASSMSGTGRITEAFF.

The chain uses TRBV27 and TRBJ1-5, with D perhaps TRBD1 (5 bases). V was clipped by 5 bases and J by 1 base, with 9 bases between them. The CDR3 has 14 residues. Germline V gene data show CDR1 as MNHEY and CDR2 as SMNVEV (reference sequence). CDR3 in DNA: TGTGCCAGCAGTCTCCGACAGAGCAATCAGCCCCAGCATTTT. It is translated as CASSLRQSNQPQHF.

The CDR3 is CASSQSRSTHEQYF. The CDR3 DNA reads as TGTGCCAGCAGTCAGAGTAGGTCGACACACGAGCAGTACTTC. This chain joins TRBV2 and TRBJ2-7; D unclear. With 5 bases removed from V and 5 bases from J, the gap between germline ends came to 16 bases. Germline lookup yields CDR1 SNHLY and CDR2 FYNNEI. The CDR3 has 14 amino acids.

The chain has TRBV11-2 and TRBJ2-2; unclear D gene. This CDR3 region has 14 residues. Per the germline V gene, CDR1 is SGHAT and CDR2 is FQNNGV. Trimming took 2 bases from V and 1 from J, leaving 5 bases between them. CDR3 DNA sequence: TGTGCCAGCAGCTTATTGTGGAACACCGGGGAGCTGTTTTTT. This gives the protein CASSLLWNTGELFF.

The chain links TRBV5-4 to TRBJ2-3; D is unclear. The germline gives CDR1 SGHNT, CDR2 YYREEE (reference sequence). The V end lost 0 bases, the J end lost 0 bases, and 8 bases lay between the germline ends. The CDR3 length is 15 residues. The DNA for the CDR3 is TGTGCCAGCAGCTTGGTGGAGCATAGCACAGATACGCAGTATTTT. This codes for CASSLVEHSTDTQYF.

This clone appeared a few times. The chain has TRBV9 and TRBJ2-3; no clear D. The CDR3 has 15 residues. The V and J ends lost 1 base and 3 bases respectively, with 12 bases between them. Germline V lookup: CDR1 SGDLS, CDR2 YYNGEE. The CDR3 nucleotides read TGTGCCAGCAGCGTAAATCCAGTAACGACAGATACGCAGTATTTT. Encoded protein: CASSVNPVTTDTQYF.

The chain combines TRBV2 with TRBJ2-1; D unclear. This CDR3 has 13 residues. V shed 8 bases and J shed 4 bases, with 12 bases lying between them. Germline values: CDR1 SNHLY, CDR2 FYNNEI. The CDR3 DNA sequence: TGTGCCAGCGAACTTGGGATTTACAATGAGCAGTTCTTC. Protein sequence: CASELGIYNEQFF.

The DNA for the CDR3 is TGCAGCGTCCCGGGACATTCTATCTACGAGCAGTACTTC. Amino acids: CSVPGHSIYEQYF. The chain joins TRBV29-1 to TRBJ2-7, with TRBD1 as a possible D gene (6 bases). The CDR3 sequence is 13 residues long. Germline V gives CDR1 SQVTM, CDR2 ANQGSEA. Trimming removed 6 bases from V and 3 bases from J, with 15 bases in between.

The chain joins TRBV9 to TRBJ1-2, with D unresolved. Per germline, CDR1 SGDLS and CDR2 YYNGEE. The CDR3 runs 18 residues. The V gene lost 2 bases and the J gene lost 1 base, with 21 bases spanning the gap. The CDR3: CASSVNSDRRVINYGYTF. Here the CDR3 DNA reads TGTGCCAGCAGCGTCAATTCCGACCGGAGGGTAATTAACTATGGCTACACCTTC.

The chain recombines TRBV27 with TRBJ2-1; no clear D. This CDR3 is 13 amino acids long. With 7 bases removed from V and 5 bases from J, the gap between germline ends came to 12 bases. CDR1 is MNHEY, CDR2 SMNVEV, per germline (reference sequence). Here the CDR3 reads CASTSFGNNEQFF. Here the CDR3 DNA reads TGTGCCAGCACCTCGTTCGGCAACAATGAGCAGTTCTTC.

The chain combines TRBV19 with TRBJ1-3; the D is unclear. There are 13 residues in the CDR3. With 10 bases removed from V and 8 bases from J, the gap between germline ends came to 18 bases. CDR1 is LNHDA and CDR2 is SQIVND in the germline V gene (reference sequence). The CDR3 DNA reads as TGTGCCACCTCCCCTGCCGGTTGGGACACCATATATTTT. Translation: CATSPAGWDTIYF.

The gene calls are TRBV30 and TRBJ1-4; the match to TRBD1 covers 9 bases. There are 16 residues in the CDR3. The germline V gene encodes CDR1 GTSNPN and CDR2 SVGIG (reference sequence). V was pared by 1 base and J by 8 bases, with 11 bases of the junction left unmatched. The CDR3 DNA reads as TGTGCCTGGAGTGCCTACGCCGGGACAGGGTACGAAAAACTGTTTTTT. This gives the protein CAWSAYAGTGYEKLFF.

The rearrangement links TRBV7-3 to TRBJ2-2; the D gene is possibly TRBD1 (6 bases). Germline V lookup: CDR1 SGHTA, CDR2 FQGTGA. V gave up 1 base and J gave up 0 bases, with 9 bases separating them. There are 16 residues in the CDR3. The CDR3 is CASSLMAGANTGELFF. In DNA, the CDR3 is TGTGCCAGCAGCTTAATGGCAGGGGCGAACACCGGGGAGCTGTTTTTT.

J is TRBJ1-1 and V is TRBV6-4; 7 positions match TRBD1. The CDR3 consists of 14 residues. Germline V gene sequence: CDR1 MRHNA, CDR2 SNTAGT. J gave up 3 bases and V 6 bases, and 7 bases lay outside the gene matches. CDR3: CASRSQGGHTEAFF. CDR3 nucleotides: TGTGCCAGCAGGAGTCAGGGGGGCCACACTGAAGCTTTCTTT.

CDR3 DNA sequence: TGTGCCAGCAGAATGGGACTAGCGGGAGTAGATACGCAGTATTTT. Protein: CASRMGLAGVDTQYF. The chain recombines TRBV6-5 with TRBJ2-3; 14 nucleotides match TRBD2. V shed 6 bases and J 5 bases; nucleotides not matched to a gene: 4. CDR1 and CDR2 from the germline V gene are MNHEY and SVGAGI. The CDR3 is 15 amino acids.

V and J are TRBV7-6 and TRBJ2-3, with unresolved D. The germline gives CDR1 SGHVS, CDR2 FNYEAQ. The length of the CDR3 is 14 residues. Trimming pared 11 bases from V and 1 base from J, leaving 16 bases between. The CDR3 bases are TGTGCCGGCGGTGTGCTTCGAGGCACAGATACGCAGTATTTT. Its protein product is CAGGVLRGTDTQYF.

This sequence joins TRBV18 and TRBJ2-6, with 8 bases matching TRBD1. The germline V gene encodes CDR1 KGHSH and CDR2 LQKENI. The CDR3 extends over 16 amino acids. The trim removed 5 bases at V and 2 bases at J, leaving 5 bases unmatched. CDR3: CASSRQGATGANVLTF. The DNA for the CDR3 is TGTGCCAGCTCAAGGCAGGGGGCAACTGGGGCCAACGTCCTGACTTTC.

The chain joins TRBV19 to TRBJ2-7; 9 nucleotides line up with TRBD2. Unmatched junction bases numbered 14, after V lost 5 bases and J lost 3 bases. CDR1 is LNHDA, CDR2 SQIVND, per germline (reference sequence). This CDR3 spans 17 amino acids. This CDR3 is CASSPPGASGKLYEQYF. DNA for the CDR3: TGTGCCAGTAGTCCACCCGGGGCTAGCGGGAAGCTCTACGAGCAGTACTTC.

CDR3: CASSTPTGKVGTSGSGNEQFF. CDR3 DNA sequence: TGTGCCAGCAGTACTCCCACAGGAAAGGTAGGGACTAGCGGGAGTGGTAATGAGCAGTTCTTC. The chain employs TRBV2 and TRBJ2-1; 14 bases are shared with TRBD2. Germline CDR1 SNHLY, CDR2 FYNNEI. CDR3 length: 21 residues. With 5 bases clipped from V and 7 bases from J, the junction kept 22 bases outside the gene matches.

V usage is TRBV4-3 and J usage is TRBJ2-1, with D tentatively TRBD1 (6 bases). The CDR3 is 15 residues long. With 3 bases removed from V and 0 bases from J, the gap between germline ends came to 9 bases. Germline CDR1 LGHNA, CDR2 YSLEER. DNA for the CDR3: TGCGCCAGCAGCCACCGGGACACCTCCTACAATGAGCAGTTCTTC. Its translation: CASSHRDTSYNEQFF.